This T cell receptor (beta chain) was retrieved from a study of T cell repertoires in cytomegalovirus infection. Study summary: It can be stated that public TCR beta signatures indicated CMV infection as well as a matching HLA type.

The V gene's germline CDR1 is LNHDA and CDR2 SQIVND (reference sequence). There are 14 residues in the CDR3. V was shortened by 11 bases and J by 2 bases, with 15 bases between the two germline ends. MiXCR was run by TCRdb on the reads, yielding one entry per CDR3 protein. Of some 150,000 distinct CDR3 sequences listed, roughly a quarter are singletons. Points from the study as a whole: There were carriers of CMV plus the relevant HLA, and cumulative public TCR beta family frequency identified them.

Points on this clonotype: Its target is unknown.

The chain links TRBV19 to TRBJ2-2; D may be TRBD1 or TRBD2 (6 bases each). This TCR was sampled from a human donor in good health (CMV status not recorded). Some clones in this sample may be carry-over from other donors' samples. Source material: PBMCs. The CDR3: CASKGDFNTGELFF. The CDR3 DNA reads as TGTGCCTCAAAGGGGGACTTCAACACCGGGGAGCTGTTTTTT.